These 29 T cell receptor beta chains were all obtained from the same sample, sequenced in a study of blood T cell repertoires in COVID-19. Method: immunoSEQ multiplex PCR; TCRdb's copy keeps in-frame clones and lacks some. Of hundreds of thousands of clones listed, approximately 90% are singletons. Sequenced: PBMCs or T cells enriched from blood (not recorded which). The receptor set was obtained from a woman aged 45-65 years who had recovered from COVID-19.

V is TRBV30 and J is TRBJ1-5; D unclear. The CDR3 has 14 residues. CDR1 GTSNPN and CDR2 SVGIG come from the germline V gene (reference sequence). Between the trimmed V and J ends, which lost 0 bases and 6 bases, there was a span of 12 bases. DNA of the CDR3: TGTGCCTGGAGTGTACTAGGTGGGAGTCAGCCCCAGCATTTT. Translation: CAWSVLGGSQPQHF.

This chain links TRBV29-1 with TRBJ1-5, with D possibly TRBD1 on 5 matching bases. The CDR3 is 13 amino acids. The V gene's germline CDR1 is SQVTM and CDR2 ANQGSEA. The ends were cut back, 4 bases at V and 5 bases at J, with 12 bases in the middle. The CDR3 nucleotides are TGCAGCGTTGGATTAGGGGTGGATCAGCCCCAGCATTTT. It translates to CSVGLGVDQPQHF. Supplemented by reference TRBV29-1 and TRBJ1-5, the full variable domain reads SAVISQKPSRDICQRGTSLTIQCQVDSQVTMMFWYRQQPGQSLTLIATANQGSEATYESGFVIDKFPISRPNLTFSTLTVSNMSPEDSSIYLCSVGLGVDQPQHFGDGTRLSIL.

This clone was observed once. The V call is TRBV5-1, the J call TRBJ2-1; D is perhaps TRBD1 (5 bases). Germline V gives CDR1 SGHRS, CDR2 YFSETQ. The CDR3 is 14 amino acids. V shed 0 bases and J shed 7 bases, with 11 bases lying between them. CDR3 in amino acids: CASSLAGRKNEQFF. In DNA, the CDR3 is TGCGCCAGCAGCTTGGCAGGGCGCAAGAATGAGCAGTTCTTC.

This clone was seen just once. CDR3 nucleotide sequence: TGTGCCAGCAGTTACCGGGGAGGAGGCTACACCTTC. Encoded protein: CASSYRGGGYTF. The gene calls are TRBV6-5 and TRBJ1-2, with D unclear. Germline CDR1 is MNHEY and CDR2 is SVGAGI. V lost 2 bases, J lost 8 bases, and 9 bases lay in between. The length of the CDR3 is 12 residues.

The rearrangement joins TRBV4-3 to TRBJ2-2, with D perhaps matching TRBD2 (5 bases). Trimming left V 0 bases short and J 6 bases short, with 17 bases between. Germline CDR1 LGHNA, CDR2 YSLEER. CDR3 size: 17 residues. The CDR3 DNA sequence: TGCGCCAGCAGCCAAGAACGAACCGACCCGCGGGCCGGGGAGCTGTTTTTT. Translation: CASSQERTDPRAGELFF.

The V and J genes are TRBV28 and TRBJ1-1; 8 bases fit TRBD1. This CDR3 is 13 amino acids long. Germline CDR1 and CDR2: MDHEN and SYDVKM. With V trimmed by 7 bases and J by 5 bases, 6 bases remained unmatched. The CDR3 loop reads CASTRTGRTEAFF. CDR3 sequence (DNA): TGTGCCAGCACCAGGACAGGGCGGACTGAAGCTTTCTTT. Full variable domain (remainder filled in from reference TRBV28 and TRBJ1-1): DVKVTQSSRYLVKRTGEKVFLECVQDMDHENMFWYRQDPGLGLRLIYFSYDVKMKEKGDIPEGYSVSREKKERFSLILESASTNQTSMYLCASTRTGRTEAFFGQGTRLTVV.

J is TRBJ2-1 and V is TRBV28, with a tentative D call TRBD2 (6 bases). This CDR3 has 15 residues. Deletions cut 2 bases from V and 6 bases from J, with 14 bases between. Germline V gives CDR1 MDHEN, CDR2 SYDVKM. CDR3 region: CASSLRLATINEQFF. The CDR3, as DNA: TGTGCCAGCAGTTTACGTCTAGCGACCATCAATGAGCAGTTCTTC.

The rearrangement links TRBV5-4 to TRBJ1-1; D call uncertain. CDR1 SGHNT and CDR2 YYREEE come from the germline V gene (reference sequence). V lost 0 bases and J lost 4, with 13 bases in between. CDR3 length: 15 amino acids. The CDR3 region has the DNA TGTGCCAGCAGCTTGGGCCGAACCGAGGGCACTGAAGCTTTCTTT. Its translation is CASSLGRTEGTEAFF.

The CDR3 nucleotides are TGCGCCAGCAGTGACGGCCGACTAGCGGGCGCCACCTACGAGCAGTACTTC. Encoded protein: CASSDGRLAGATYEQYF. V usage is TRBV10-2 and J usage is TRBJ2-7, with 10 bases matching TRBD2. V dropped 3 bases and J dropped 2; count of bases not matched to a gene: 10. There are 17 residues in the CDR3. CDR1 is WSHSY and CDR2 is SAAADI in the germline V gene.

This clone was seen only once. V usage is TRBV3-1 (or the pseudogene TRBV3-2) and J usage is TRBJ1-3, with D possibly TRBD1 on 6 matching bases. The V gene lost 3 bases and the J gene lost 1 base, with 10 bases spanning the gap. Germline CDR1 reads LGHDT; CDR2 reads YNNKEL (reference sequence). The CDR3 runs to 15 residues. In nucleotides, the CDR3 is TGTGCCAGCAGCCAGGGGGCGAGATCTGGAAACACCATATATTTT. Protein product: CASSQGARSGNTIYF.

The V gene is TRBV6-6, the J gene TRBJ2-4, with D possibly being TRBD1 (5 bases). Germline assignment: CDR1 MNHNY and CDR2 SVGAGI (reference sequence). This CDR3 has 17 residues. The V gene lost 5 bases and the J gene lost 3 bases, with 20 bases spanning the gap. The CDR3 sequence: CASSHRPRDLVKNIQYF. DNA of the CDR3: TGTGCCAGCAGTCACCGTCCCAGGGATTTGGTCAAAAACATTCAGTACTTC.

The CDR3 sequence: CASSEGGVYEQYF. The CDR3 DNA reads as TGTGCCAGCAGTGAAGGAGGAGTCTACGAGCAGTACTTC. This sequence joins TRBV2 and TRBJ2-7; D is ambiguous. V lost 1 base and J 3 bases, leaving 7 bases between the germline ends. The germline CDR1 and CDR2 sequences are SNHLY and FYNNEI. CDR3 size: 13 residues.

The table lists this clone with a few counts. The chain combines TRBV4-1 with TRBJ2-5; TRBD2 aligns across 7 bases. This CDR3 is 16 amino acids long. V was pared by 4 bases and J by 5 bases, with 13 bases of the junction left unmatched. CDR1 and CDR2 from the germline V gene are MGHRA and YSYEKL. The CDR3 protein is CASSPKGLGVPETQYF. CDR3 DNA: TGCGCCAGCAGCCCCAAAGGACTAGGGGTCCCGGAGACCCAGTACTTC.

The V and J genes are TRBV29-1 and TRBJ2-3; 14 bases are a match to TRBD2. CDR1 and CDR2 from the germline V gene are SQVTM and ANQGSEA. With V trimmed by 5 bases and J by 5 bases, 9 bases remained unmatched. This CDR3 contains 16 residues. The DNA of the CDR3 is TGCAGCGTTTCCTCCGGGACTAGCGGGAGACTAGATACGCAGTATTTT. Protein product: CSVSSGTSGRLDTQYF.

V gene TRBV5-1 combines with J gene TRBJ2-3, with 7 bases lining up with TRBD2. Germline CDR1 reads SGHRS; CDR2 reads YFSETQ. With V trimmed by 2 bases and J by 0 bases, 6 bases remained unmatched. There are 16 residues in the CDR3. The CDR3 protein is CASSFFSSGSTDTQYF. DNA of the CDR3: TGCGCCAGCAGCTTCTTTTCTAGCGGTAGCACAGATACGCAGTATTTT.

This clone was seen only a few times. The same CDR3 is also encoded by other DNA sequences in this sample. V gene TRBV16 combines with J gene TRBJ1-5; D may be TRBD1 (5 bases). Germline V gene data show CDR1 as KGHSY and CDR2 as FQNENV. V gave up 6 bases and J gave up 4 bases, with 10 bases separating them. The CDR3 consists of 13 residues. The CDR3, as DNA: TGTGCCAGCAGTCAACAGGAAAATCAGCCCCAGCATTTT. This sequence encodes CASSQQENQPQHF.

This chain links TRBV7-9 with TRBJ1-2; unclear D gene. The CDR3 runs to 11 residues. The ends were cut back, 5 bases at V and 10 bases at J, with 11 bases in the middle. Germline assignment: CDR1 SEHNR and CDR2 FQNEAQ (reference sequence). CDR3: CASSLLGDYTF. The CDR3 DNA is TGTGCCAGCAGCCTTCTTGGAGACTACACCTTC.

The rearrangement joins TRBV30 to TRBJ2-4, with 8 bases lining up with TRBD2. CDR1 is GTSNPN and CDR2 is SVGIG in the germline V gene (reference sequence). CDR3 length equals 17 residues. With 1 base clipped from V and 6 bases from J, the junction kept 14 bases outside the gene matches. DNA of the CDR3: TGTGCCTGGAGTGGGGCGGGGGGCGCAGGTTCCGGAAACATTCAGTACTTC. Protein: CAWSGAGGAGSGNIQYF.

CDR3 residues: CSASGLAGSETQYF. In DNA, the CDR3 is TGCAGTGCTAGTGGACTAGCGGGATCGGAGACCCAGTACTTC. This sequence joins TRBV20-1 and TRBJ2-5; 12 bases are shared with TRBD2. This CDR3 comprises 14 residues. V gave up 3 bases and J gave up 5 bases; unmatched junction bases: 4. Germline values: CDR1 DFQATT, CDR2 SNEGSKA (reference sequence).

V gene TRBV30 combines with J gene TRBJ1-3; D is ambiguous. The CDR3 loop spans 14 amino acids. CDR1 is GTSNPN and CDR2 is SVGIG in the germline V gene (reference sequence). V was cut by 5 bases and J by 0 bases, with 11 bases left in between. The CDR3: CAWSGGYSGNTIYF. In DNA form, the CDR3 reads TGTGCCTGGTCCGGAGGGTACTCTGGAAACACCATATATTTT.

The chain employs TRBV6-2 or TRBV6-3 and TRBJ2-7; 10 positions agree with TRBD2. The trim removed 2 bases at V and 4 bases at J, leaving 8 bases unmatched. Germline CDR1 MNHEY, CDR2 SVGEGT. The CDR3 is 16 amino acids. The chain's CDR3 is CASSYPASGSLYEQYF. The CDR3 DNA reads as TGTGCCAGCAGTTACCCGGCTAGCGGGAGCCTTTACGAGCAGTACTTC.

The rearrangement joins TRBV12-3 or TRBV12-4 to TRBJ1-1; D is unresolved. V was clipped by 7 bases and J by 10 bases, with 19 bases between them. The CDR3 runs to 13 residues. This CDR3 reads CASTLTPSSRAFF. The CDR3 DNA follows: TGTGCCAGCACCCTGACACCCTCGTCAAGAGCTTTCTTT.

The CDR3 sequence: CASSLTQNQPQHF. The CDR3 region has the DNA TGTGCCAGCAGCTTAACCCAGAATCAGCCCCAGCATTTT. This chain uses TRBV7-2 with TRBJ1-5; D is undetermined. Germline values: CDR1 SGHTA, CDR2 FQGNSA. V lost 2 bases and J 4 bases, leaving 6 bases between the germline ends. CDR3 length equals 13 residues. The whole variable domain, filled in from reference TRBV7-2 and TRBJ1-5, reads GAGVSQSPSNKVTEKGKDVELRCDPISGHTALYWYRQSLGQGLEFLIYFQGNSAPDKSGLPSDRFSAERTGGSVSTLTIQRTQQEDSAVYLCASSLTQNQPQHFGDGTRLSIL.

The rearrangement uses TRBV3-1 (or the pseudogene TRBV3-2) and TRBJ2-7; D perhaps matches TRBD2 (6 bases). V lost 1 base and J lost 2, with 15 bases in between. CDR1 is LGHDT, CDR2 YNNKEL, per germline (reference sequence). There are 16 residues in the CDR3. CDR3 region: CASSQAMTSEPYEQYF. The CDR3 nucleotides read TGTGCCAGCAGCCAAGCAATGACTAGTGAACCCTACGAGCAGTACTTC.

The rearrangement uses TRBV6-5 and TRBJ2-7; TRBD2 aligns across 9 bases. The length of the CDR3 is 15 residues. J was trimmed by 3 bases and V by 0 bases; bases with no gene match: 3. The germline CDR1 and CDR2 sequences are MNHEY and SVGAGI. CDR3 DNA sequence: TGTGCCAGCAGTTACTCTAGCGGGAGAATCTACGAGCAGTACTTC. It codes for CASSYSSGRIYEQYF.

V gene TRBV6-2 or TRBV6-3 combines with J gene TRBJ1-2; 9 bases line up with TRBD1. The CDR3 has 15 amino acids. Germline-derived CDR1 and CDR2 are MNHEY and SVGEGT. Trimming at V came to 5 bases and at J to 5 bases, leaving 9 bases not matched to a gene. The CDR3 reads CASSPQGATVYGYTF. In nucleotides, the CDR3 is TGTGCCAGCAGTCCACAGGGGGCGACGGTTTATGGCTACACCTTC.

The CDR3 protein is CASKRDSRGYTF. DNA of the CDR3: TGTGCCAGCAAGAGGGATTCCCGGGGCTACACCTTC. The rearrangement links TRBV28 to TRBJ1-2, with D unresolved. The CDR3 is made up of 12 amino acids. Trimming took 7 bases from V and 8 from J, leaving 14 bases between them. Per germline, CDR1 MDHEN and CDR2 SYDVKM.

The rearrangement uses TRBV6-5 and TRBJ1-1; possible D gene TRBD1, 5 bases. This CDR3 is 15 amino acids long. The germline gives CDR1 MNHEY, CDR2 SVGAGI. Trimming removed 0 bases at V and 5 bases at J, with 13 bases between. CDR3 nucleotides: TGTGCCAGCAGTTACTCGTTCGCAGGGAGGACTGAAGCTTTCTTT. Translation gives CASSYSFAGRTEAFF.

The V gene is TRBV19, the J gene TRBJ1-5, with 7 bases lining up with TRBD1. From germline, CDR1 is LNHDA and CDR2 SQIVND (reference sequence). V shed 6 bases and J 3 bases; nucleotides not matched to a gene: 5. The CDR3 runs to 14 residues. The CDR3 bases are TGTGCCAGTAGAGTTGGACAGGACAATCAGCCCCAGCATTTT. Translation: CASRVGQDNQPQHF. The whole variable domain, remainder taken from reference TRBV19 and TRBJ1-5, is DGGITQSPKYLFRKEGQNVTLSCEQNLNHDAMYWYRQDPGQGLRLIYYSQIVNDFQKGDIAEGYSVSREKKESFPLTVTSAQKNPTAFYLCASRVGQDNQPQHFGDGTRLSIL.